This paragraph reports one TCR beta chain. Its antigen is still unknown. Base qualities are missing; no much larger clone stands one base away. The data stem from a study of blood T cells in healthy people across ages (dated by TCRdb to the mid-2010s). Describing the broader study: In model experiments, template switching captured roughly one uniquely barcoded TCR beta cDNA molecule for every two T cells. To track age-related changes in TCR beta repertoire diversity, the study relied on deep sequencing normalized with unique cDNA molecular identifiers. The donors were split into four age groups: young (average around 15 years), middle-aged (roughly 39), aged (over 55) and long-lived (roughly 88). Two additional independent replicas of 1 million unique cDNA reads from the same blood draw were analyzed for two donors (one aged 18 to 30 and one aged 80 or older).

Results the study describes overall, beyond this receptor: Observed TCR beta diversity correlated strongly with the percentage of naive T cells measured by flow cytometry. Estimates of total diversity from one million sequenced T cells were regarded as lower bounds and underestimates. Compared with the aged group, the long-lived group had more naive CD4+ T cells, fewer expanded clones and increased TCR diversity, a pattern suggesting age selection. Because donor CMV infection status was unknown, age-related changes in expanded clonotypes were potentially confounded. Observed TCR beta diversity per million T cells fell roughly linearly with age, and a significant reduction was already apparent by age about 43. Since profiling was done on bulk unsorted PBMCs, naive and antigen-experienced compartments could not be conclusively compared.

CDR1 and CDR2 were assigned from the germline V gene as LGHNA and YSLEER. The CDR3 contains 14 residues, cysteine and phenylalanine counted. The retained sequence is limited to the CDR3, 42 bases, with the frame set at the first base. V gives up 3 bases and J gives up 8 bases, and the segment between their germline ends measures 14 bases. Library construction relied on 5' RACE. TCRdb shows the sequencer as Illumina HiSeq 2500. A second 7 to 11 cycle PCR used a sample-barcoded 5' primer and a J-beta primer mix. A template-switch 5' adaptor carrying 12 random nucleotides introduced a unique molecular identifier onto each TCR beta cDNA molecule. Each sample yielded at least 2.5 million CDR3-containing paired-end reads. First-strand cDNA synthesis was performed from all RNA using the Mint cDNA synthesis kit, with priming by a TRBC-specific oligonucleotide. After uracil-DNA glycosylase treatment, a first 18-cycle PCR used universal primers M1SS and BC2_uni_R on all cDNA. The published analysis was carried out like this. For normalization, 1 million high-quality reads, each with a distinct molecular identifier, were randomly selected from each sample. Instead of being binned into consensus sequences, reads that shared molecular identifiers were thrown out. MiTCR, with a Q25 quality threshold and the strictest error-elimination algorithm, was used for CDR3 identification, clonotype clustering and error correction. A nonparametric unseen species model using Euler transformation provided a lower-bound estimate of total TCR beta diversity. Clones were called with MiXCR by TCRdb after fastp trimmed the public reads at Q25, and only in-frame beta chains were retained. Identical CDR3 proteins give one entry, which carries the most common genes and DNA. These V and J calls derive from TCRdb rather than the authors' analysis. Across this sample there are roughly 550,000 distinct CDR3 sequences, with under 30% seen only once. The biggest ten clones account for 8.7% of the sample.

Systemically healthy Caucasian individuals from Russia, 35 to 50 in total and aged roughly 6 to 100 years, were included as donors. Each donor gave about 9.7 milliliters of peripheral blood, drawn into EDTA-treated Vacutainer tubes. Ficoll-Paque density-gradient centrifugation was used to isolate PBMCs, with at least 6 million obtained per sample. Total RNA was extracted from PBMCs with Trizol reagent, with at least 5.5 micrograms obtained per sample. For every donor, an aliquot of PBMCs went through flow cytometry to measure the percentages of naive CD45RAhigh/CD27high T cells. These same data were also listed under a study on T cells of mothers and their children. As the second paper documents: Nine systemically healthy Caucasian individuals served as donors, namely three mothers together with their six children. cDNA synthesis used all of the extracted RNA, with approximately 1.4 ug of RNA in each 15 ul reaction. In the second PCR, the M1S primer introduced both the sample barcodes and 2-4 random nucleotides. Each mother yielded over 10 million TCR beta CDR3 reads and each child 2.5 million to 3 million reads. In both related and unrelated pairs, thymic selection shapes the output of TCR recombination in a similar way, with inherited differences having only a minor effect. Related mother-child pairs always showed normalized repertoire overlap that was slightly higher than in unrelated mother-child pairs, though the difference was never significant. Persistent microchimeric T cell clones were not detected, at a sensitivity of approximately 93 clones per million clonotypes. In the study, deep NGS was used to compare the TCR beta repertoires of mothers and children, and features distinguishing related mother-child pairs from unrelated individuals were sought. On average, the children were roughly 10 +/- 4 years old, while the mothers were approximately 40 +/- 4 years old. Libraries were sequenced on Illumina HiSeq 2000 with 100+100 nt paired-end reads after adapter ligation with NEBNext reagents. Mother and child libraries were prepared a month apart and sequenced in separate runs to prevent cross-contamination. For each donor, somewhere between roughly 450,000 and 2,000,000 distinct TCR beta clonotypes were identified. Naive TCR beta clonotypes were estimated from low-frequency clonotypes matched to each donor's FACS-determined naive share, without sorting.

Sequencing used blood. This clonotype was sampled from a boy younger than 18 in good health. This receptor chain uses TRBV4-3 and TRBJ2-1; the D gene is possibly TRBD2, with 6 bases matching. The DNA reads TGCGCCAGCAGCCATCGGGACCCGGGGGATGAGCAGTTCTTC. Its protein reads: CASSHRDPGDEQFF.